The present T cell receptor (beta chain) was sequenced within a study of T-cell reconstitution after alpha-beta-depleted transplantation in children. As it was prepared, the TCRbeta library received unique molecular identifiers. TCRdb recomputed calls from the PCR reads with MiXCR, one row per CDR3 protein. Seen here are about 500,000 distinct CDR3 sequences, around a third observed once, and the top ten hold around 2.3%. The table lists this clonotype with a few counts. The length of the CDR3 is 16 residues. J lost 7 bases, V lost 10 bases, and 17 bases had no gene match. Germline values: CDR1 MNHEY, CDR2 SVGAGI.

Material: PBMCs from the stem cell graft donor, obtained from the stem cell graft. The TCR originated in a human donor who donated a stem cell graft to a child with aplastic anemia. The rearrangement joins TRBV6-5 to TRBJ2-1; 9 bases align to TRBD2. CDR3 sequence reads: CATAVGGLASVNEQFF. The DNA for the CDR3 is TGTGCCACGGCCGTGGGAGGACTAGCGAGTGTGAATGAGCAGTTCTTC.